A selection of T cell receptor beta chains follows, all from one sample in a study of CD8 T cells in Susac syndrome. TCRdb called the immunoSEQ multiplex PCR reads again in MiXCR, with one record for every CDR3 protein. The repertoire holds hundreds of thousands of distinct CDR3 sequences, with about 94% as singletons. The sample comprised CD4+ T cells from PBMCs. These TCRs come from a human donor with Susac syndrome. The CDR3 runs from the conserved cysteine through the conserved F or W. A D gene is named only where the DNA matches it firmly. Size values are once, few and many counts, or a class for expanded clones, and some rows have none.

v_gene,j_gene,len,d_gene,abundance,CDR3nt,CDR3aa
TRBV20-1,TRBJ2-7,15,TRBD1,once,TGCAGTGCTAGAGATCTCGGGACAGGGTCCTACGAGCAGTACTTC,CSARDLGTGSYEQYF
TRBV30,TRBJ1-1,14,.,.,TGTGCCTGGAGTCTCTCGGGGAGGAACACTGAAGCTTTCTTT,CAWSLSGRNTEAFF
TRBV20-1,TRBJ1-3,16,.,.,TGCAGTGCTAGAGTCGATAACACTGGCTCTGGAAACACCATATATTTT,CSARVDNTGSGNTIYF
TRBV12-3/TRBV12-4,TRBJ2-1,17,TRBD2,.,TGTGCCAGCAGTTTAGGGGGAGGCGGGGGGATAATCAATGAGCAGTTCTTC,CASSLGGGGGIINEQFF
TRBV9,TRBJ1-2,13,.,.,TGTGCCAGCAGCGCCGACAGTGTCCTTGGCTACACCTTC,CASSADSVLGYTF
TRBV12-3/TRBV12-4,TRBJ2-5,11,.,.,TGTGCCAGCAGTGGAACCGGGGCCGAGTACTTC,CASSGTGAEYF
TRBV20-1,TRBJ1-1,12,.,.,TGCAGTGGGAGGGGGATTGACACTGAAGCTTTCTTT,CSGRGIDTEAFF
TRBV7-2,TRBJ1-6,15,TRBD1,.,TGTGCCAGCAGCCCCCCCAGGGGGCTGGAATCACCCCTCCACTTT,CASSPPRGLESPLHF
TRBV20-1,TRBJ2-3,19,TRBD2,once,TGCAGTGCTAGCCCCTATACTAGCGGGGGGACGACTAGCACAGATACGCAGTATTTT,CSASPYTSGGTTSTDTQYF
TRBV5-1,TRBJ1-1,14,TRBD1,.,TGCGCCAGCAGCCCGGGACAGCCGAACACTGAAGCTTTCTTT,CASSPGQPNTEAFF
TRBV10-1,TRBJ1-1,15,.,.,TGCGCCAGCAGTGAGTCGGGCCGCCCGAACACTGAAGCTTTCTTT,CASSESGRPNTEAFF
TRBV27,TRBJ2-1,14,.,.,TGTGCCAGCAGTTCGGGACTCAAATCCAATGAGCAGTTCTTC,CASSSGLKSNEQFF
TRBV29-1,TRBJ1-1,12,.,.,TGCAGCGGGACTAGGGCAAACACTGAAGCTTTCTTT,CSGTRANTEAFF
TRBV20-1,TRBJ2-7,14,.,.,TGCAGTGCTACAGGACGCCAGAGCTCCTACGAGCAGTACTTC,CSATGRQSSYEQYF
TRBV6-1,TRBJ1-6,14,TRBD1,few,TGTGCCAGCAATGAACAGGGGCGGTATTCACCCCTCCACTTT,CASNEQGRYSPLHF
TRBV14,TRBJ1-2,14,TRBD1,.,TGTGCCAGCAGCCGGACAGGGGCCCCCTATGGCTACACCTTC,CASSRTGAPYGYTF
TRBV20-1,TRBJ1-2,14,.,.,TGCAGTGCTAGGATCGGGGCAGGGGCGATTGGCTACACCTTC,CSARIGAGAIGYTF
TRBV24-1,TRBJ2-5,15,TRBD2,.,TGTGCCACCAGTGATCCGACTAGCGGGGAAGAGACCCAGTACTTC,CATSDPTSGEETQYF
TRBV7-8,TRBJ1-2,14,.,.,TGTGCCAGCAGCTTAAAGTCGTACGGGGGCGGCTACACCTTC,CASSLKSYGGGYTF
TRBV12-3/TRBV12-4,TRBJ2-6,16,.,.,TGTGCCAGCAGTTCTCTCTCGGGAACTGGGGCCAACGTCCTGACTTTC,CASSSLSGTGANVLTF
TRBV21-1,TRBJ2-7,15,.,.,TGTGCCAGCAGCAAACCTCGGACAGTTCCCTACGAGCAGTACTTC,CASSKPRTVPYEQYF
TRBV20-1,TRBJ1-3,12,.,.,TGCAGTGCTAGAGGGCTTGGAAACACCATATATTTT,CSARGLGNTIYF
TRBV27,TRBJ2-7,17,.,.,TGTGCCAGCAGTCCCCGAAGGGGGGGGACAGCTCCTTACGAGCAGTACTTC,CASSPRRGGTAPYEQYF
TRBV4-3,TRBJ1-6,15,.,.,TGCGCCAGCAGCCAAGCGACACCAACGAATTCACCCCTCCACTTT,CASSQATPTNSPLHF
TRBV6-2/TRBV6-3,TRBJ2-7,12,TRBD1,once,TGTGCCAGCAGTCCGGGACAGGGCTCCCTGCACTTC,CASSPGQGSLHF
TRBV18,TRBJ1-4,14,.,.,TGTGCCAGCTCACCACAAACTCAGAATGAAAAACTGTTTTTT,CASSPQTQNEKLFF
TRBV5-4,TRBJ2-1,15,TRBD2,.,TGTGCCAGCAGGTTGACTAGCGGGGCTTACAATGAGCAGTTCTTC,CASRLTSGAYNEQFF
TRBV7-8,TRBJ2-3,15,.,.,TGTGCCAGCAGCATCCGGGACCCCTCGGCAGATACGCAGTATTTT,CASSIRDPSADTQYF
TRBV9,TRBJ2-6,17,TRBD2,once,TGTGCCAGCAGCCCTTTTGATGGGGGGGCTGGGGCCAACGTCCTGACTTTC,CASSPFDGGAGANVLTF
TRBV20-1,TRBJ2-7,16,.,.,TGCAGTGCTAGAGATCTGCGGGACGGCGATACCTACGAGCAGTACTTC,CSARDLRDGDTYEQYF
TRBV4-3,TRBJ2-3,18,TRBD2,.,TGCGCCAGCAGCCAAGAGCCTCCCAGCGGGGGGGAGGGGGATACGCAGTATTTT,CASSQEPPSGGEGDTQYF
TRBV7-2,TRBJ2-7,14,TRBD1,.,TGTGCCAGCACGCCTGGGACAGTCCTTTACGAGCAGTACTTC,CASTPGTVLYEQYF
TRBV5-1,TRBJ1-1,14,.,.,TGCGCCAGCAGCTTGGTGTTTCGGGGGGCTAATGCTTTCTTT,CASSLVFRGANAFF
TRBV7-3,TRBJ2-2,18,.,.,TGTGCCAGCAGCTTATATTCCCAGGGACCAGGCCCTACCGGGGAGCTGTTTTTT,CASSLYSQGPGPTGELFF
TRBV5-6,TRBJ2-1,16,TRBD2,.,TGTGCCAGCAGCCGGGGACTAGACCTCCCACACAATGAGCAGTTCTTC,CASSRGLDLPHNEQFF
TRBV20-1,TRBJ1-2,11,.,.,TGCAGTGCTAGGGGCCAGGCGGGCTACACCTTC,CSARGQAGYTF
TRBV7-2,TRBJ2-3,16,.,once,TGTGCCAGCACCCTAGGGGGGGGGAGACGCACAGATACGCAGTATTTT,CASTLGGGRRTDTQYF
TRBV7-2,TRBJ2-7,13,.,.,TGTGCCAGCAGCTCCCGGGACTCTGAGGAGAGGTACTTC,CASSSRDSEERYF
TRBV19,TRBJ2-1,13,.,.,TGTGCCAGTAGTCTGTCCTCAAGGCGAGAGCAGTTCTTC,CASSLSSRREQFF
TRBV5-6,TRBJ1-2,15,.,.,TGTGCCAGCAGGCTCAGGACAGTTGCGTCCCTTGGCTACACCTTC,CASRLRTVASLGYTF
TRBV9,TRBJ2-1,14,.,.,TGTGCCAGCAGCGTAGATCAGGTAGCAAATGAGCAGTTCTTC,CASSVDQVANEQFF
TRBV9,TRBJ2-1,16,TRBD2,.,TGTGCCAGCAGCGTAGGCGGTTCGGGGGGTAGGAATGAGCAGTTCTTC,CASSVGGSGGRNEQFF
TRBV10-3,TRBJ2-5,12,.,few,TGTGCCATCAGTGAGTCAGGGGAGACCCAGTACTTC,CAISESGETQYF
TRBV28,TRBJ2-1,16,TRBD1,.,TGTGCCAGCAGCTCTAGAACGACAGGGAAATACAATGAGCAGTTCTTC,CASSSRTTGKYNEQFF
TRBV12-3/TRBV12-4,TRBJ2-2,13,.,.,TGTGCCAGCGGACTGCTGAACACCGGGGAGCTGTTTTTT,CASGLLNTGELFF
TRBV6-2/TRBV6-3,TRBJ1-1,15,TRBD1,.,TGTGCCAGCAGGTCACCGGGACAGGGGGTGAGTGAAGCTTTCTTT,CASRSPGQGVSEAFF
TRBV4-2,TRBJ1-5,12,.,.,TGTGCCAGCAGCCAAGACTCTCAGCCCCAGCATTTT,CASSQDSQPQHF
TRBV12-3/TRBV12-4,TRBJ1-5,14,.,.,TGTGCCAGCAGTCGTGACAGAAACAATCAGCCCCAGCATTTT,CASSRDRNNQPQHF
TRBV4-3,TRBJ1-2,15,TRBD1,.,TGCGCCAGCAGCCAAGCCGGACAGGGGGCGGGTGGCTACACCTTC,CASSQAGQGAGGYTF
TRBV18,TRBJ1-5,15,.,.,TGTGCCAGCTCACCATCAGGGAGAAGGGATCAGCCCCAGCATTTT,CASSPSGRRDQPQHF
TRBV6-6,TRBJ1-5,14,.,few,TGTGCCAGCAGTTCGGGAGTTAGCAATCAGCCCCAGCATTTT,CASSSGVSNQPQHF
TRBV29-1,TRBJ2-7,14,.,once,TGCAGCGTTCGACCCGGCGGGTTTCCATCGGAGCAGTACTTC,CSVRPGGFPSEQYF
TRBV4-3,TRBJ2-7,14,.,.,TGCGCCAGCAGCCAAGCCGGGGCCGGCTACGAGCAGTACTTC,CASSQAGAGYEQYF
TRBV2,TRBJ2-1,15,TRBD2,.,TGTGCCAGCAGAACCGGGACTAGCGTCCCCTCTAAGAAGTTCTTC,CASRTGTSVPSKKFF
TRBV7-2,TRBJ2-7,17,TRBD1,.,TGTGCCAGCAGCTTAGCGGACGGACAGGGGCTAACCTACGACCAGTACTTC,CASSLADGQGLTYDQYF